Sequencing of this T cell receptor (beta chain) was carried out in a study of shared clonotypes between healthy human individuals. V was cut by 4 bases and J by 7 bases, with 18 bases left in between. This CDR3 region has 14 residues. In germline, CDR1 is SGDLS, CDR2 YYNGEE. Here immunoSEQ multiplex PCR was the method, and the copy in TCRdb shows in-frame clones only, minus some. The table shows about a million clones, with under 80% occurring only once. General study findings and limits: Relative to clonotypes present in all four donors, those not shared had lower generation probabilities.

Remarks on this clone: Its antigen remains unidentified.

The sequencing sample was made of memory CD4+ T cells sorted from blood. Described subset: CD45RA-negative fraction. V is TRBV9 and J is TRBJ2-7, with D maybe TRBD2 (5 bases). The receptor comes from a man aged 18 to 30 in good health. For the CDR3, the DNA is TGTGCCAGCAGCCCAACCGGGCTAGCAAAAGAGCAGTACTTC. Translation: CASSPTGLAKEQYF.